This T cell receptor beta chain emerged from a study of T cells expressing NK-cell markers. Broader study findings: These clonotypes additionally ranked first within the CD3+CD56-NKG2C+ fraction of four donors.

Germline CDR1 SGHVS, CDR2 FQNEAQ. The CDR3 spans 15 residues. Of note for this clonotype: Its antigen is not known.

UMIs accompanied the 5'RACE template switching by which TCR beta cDNA was made. From its re-call of the 5' RACE reads, TCRdb lists each CDR3 protein once, without DNA. The listing records roughly 160,000 distinct CDR3 sequences. The sequenced material came from blood T cells: a sorted CD56 or NKG2C T cell subset, CD4+ or CD8+ T cells, or bulk PBMC T cells (not recorded which). V usage is TRBV7-8 and J usage is TRBJ2-3; TCRdb lists TRBD2, though no DNA is available to test this call. The TCR was taken from a man aged 18-70 years in good health. CDR3 residues: CASSLGLAATDTQYF.